One and the same sample provided the 26 T cell receptor beta chains below, sequenced in a study of vaccination and CD4 T cells after COVID-19. Oncomine TCR Beta short-read sequencing was applied to DNA from cultured CD4+ T cells. TCRdb processed the PCR reads anew with MiXCR; each CDR3 protein has one entry. There are about 14,000 distinct CDR3 sequences in the sample; around a third occur only once, and under 40% lies in the top ten. The treatment denotes: 10-day PBMC culture with coronavirus spike peptide pools or control peptides (ViraFEST assay). These TCRs are of unknown antigen specificity. Input material: cultured CD4+ T cells from blood. Every receptor here comes from a human donor with COVID-19.

The chain is built from TRBV28 and TRBJ2-3; TRBD1 or TRBD2 may be the D gene (5 bases each). In germline, CDR1 is MDHEN, CDR2 SYDVKM. Deletions cut 5 bases from V and 9 bases from J, with 12 bases between. The CDR3 has 12 residues. CDR3 coding DNA: TGTGCCAGCAGTCTCCGAAGGGACACGCAGTATTTT. This translates into CASSLRRDTQYF.

This clonotype was counted a few times. The J gene is TRBJ1-4, the V gene TRBV6-2 or TRBV6-3; D gene ambiguous. V lost 6 bases and J lost 6, with 11 bases in between. Germline V gives CDR1 MNHEY, CDR2 SVGEGT. This CDR3 spans 13 amino acids. In DNA, the CDR3 is TGTGCCAGCAGGGGCCTCGGGGATGAAAAACTGTTTTTT. As protein: CASRGLGDEKLFF.

The CDR3 DNA reads as TGTGCCAGCAGCTTCCACCTTATACCTGGGCCTGGCTACACCTTC. It codes for CASSFHLIPGPGYTF. V and J are TRBV7-2 and TRBJ1-2; D unclear. CDR3 length: 15 residues. Trimming shortened V by 3 bases and J by 7 bases, and 18 bases separated the two germline ends. CDR1 is SGHTA, CDR2 FQGNSA, per germline.

This clonotype was found a few times. This chain joins TRBV5-1 and TRBJ1-2; possibly TRBD1 for D (5 bases). V was pared by 1 base and J by 7 bases, with 11 bases between. The CDR3 totals 13 residues. Looked up from germline, CDR1 is SGHRS and CDR2 is YFSETQ. CDR3 sequence: CASSLMGGSGYTF. The CDR3 region has the DNA TGCGCCAGCAGCTTGATGGGGGGAAGTGGCTACACCTTC.

The chain combines TRBV7-2 with TRBJ2-5, with 15 bases aligning to TRBD2. Germline values: CDR1 SGHTA, CDR2 FQGNSA. CDR3 size: 17 residues. J lost 5 bases, V lost 6 bases, and 10 bases had no gene match. CDR3 residues: CASRRGLAGGRVETQYF. The DNA for the CDR3 is TGTGCCAGCAGACGCGGACTAGCGGGGGGGCGGGTGGAGACCCAGTACTTC.

This clonotype was picked up one time. V and J are TRBV15 and TRBJ2-1, with 7 bases lining up with TRBD2. The CDR3 loop spans 16 amino acids. Looked up from germline, CDR1 is LNHNV and CDR2 is YYDKDF (reference sequence). V lost 0 bases, J lost 3 bases, and 5 bases stayed unmatched. CDR3 amino acids: CATSRDVGGDYNEQFF. The CDR3 DNA follows: TGTGCCACCAGCAGAGATGTGGGGGGGGACTACAATGAGCAGTTCTTC.

The chain recombines TRBV6-1 with TRBJ1-5, with TRBD1 matching 10 bases. There are 17 residues in the CDR3. CDR1 and CDR2 (germline): MNHNS, SASEGT. Trimming cost V 5 bases and J 6 bases; bases outside gene matches: 13. CDR3 residues: CASSLDYDRGHGQPQHF. CDR3 sequence (DNA): TGTGCCAGCAGTCTCGATTACGACAGGGGGCACGGTCAGCCCCAGCATTTT.

By frequency in the sample, this clonotype is medium-sized. The chain is built from TRBV20-1 and TRBJ1-2, with unresolved D. Per germline, CDR1 DFQATT and CDR2 SNEGSKA (reference sequence). CDR3 length: 13 residues. The V end lost 0 bases, the J end lost 7 bases, and 12 bases lay between the germline ends. This chain's CDR3 is CSARDGVLGGYTF. In nucleotides, the CDR3 is TGCAGTGCTAGAGATGGGGTATTGGGTGGCTACACCTTC.

The rearrangement joins TRBV19 to TRBJ2-6; no clear D gene. The CDR3 has 15 amino acids. The V gene's germline CDR1 is LNHDA and CDR2 SQIVND (reference sequence). Trimming removed 1 base at V and 4 bases at J, with 8 bases between. The CDR3 DNA sequence: TGTGCCAGTAGTATAGGGACGGGCGGGGCCAACGTCCTGACTTTC. Residues: CASSIGTGGANVLTF.

The V and J genes are TRBV29-1 and TRBJ2-2, with 9 nucleotides matching TRBD1. V trimming: 0 bases; J trimming: 5 bases; junction bases outside the gene matches: 4. This CDR3 is built from 15 residues. In germline, CDR1 is SQVTM, CDR2 ANQGSEA. The DNA for the CDR3 is TGCAGCGTTGAAGATCGGGACAGGGCAACCGGGGAGCTGTTTTTT. Its translation is CSVEDRDRATGELFF.

This chain joins TRBV12-3 or TRBV12-4 and TRBJ1-5; TRBD1 matches at 9 bases. The CDR3 contains 16 residues. V shed 5 bases, J shed 6 bases, and the junction held 11 bases outside the gene matches. CDR3 coding DNA: TGTGCCAGCAGTCCAGGGACAGGGAAGAGGAGTCAGCCCCAGCATTTT. This gives the protein CASSPGTGKRSQPQHF.

V is TRBV28 and J is TRBJ2-7; 9 nucleotides align to TRBD1. The CDR3 has 15 residues. The J segment lost 1 base and the V segment lost 6 bases, leaving 7 bases of the junction unmatched. CDR1 and CDR2 from the germline V gene are MDHEN and SYDVKM. The CDR3 DNA is TGTGCCAGCAGCCGGGACAGGGCCTTTTCCTACGAGCAGTACTTC. The encoded protein is CASSRDRAFSYEQYF.

The chain has TRBV20-1 and TRBJ2-5, with D hard to call. Trimming removed 3 bases from V and 4 bases from J, with 12 bases in between. This CDR3 is built from 13 residues. Per the germline V gene, CDR1 is DFQATT and CDR2 is SNEGSKA (reference sequence). CDR3 in amino acids: CSARETGRETQYF. CDR3 sequence (DNA): TGCAGTGCTAGGGAGACCGGTCGAGAGACCCAGTACTTC.

This clonotype was detected a few times. The V and J genes are TRBV11-1 and TRBJ1-6; D is possibly TRBD1 (5 bases). Germline CDR1 SGHAT, CDR2 FQDESV (reference sequence). The CDR3 sequence is 16 residues long. V lost 0 bases to trimming and J lost 9 bases, with 15 bases between them. DNA of the CDR3: TGTGCCAGCAGCTTAGCATCAGCTGGTGGGGGTTCACCCCTCCACTTT. This sequence encodes CASSLASAGGGSPLHF.

V usage is TRBV12-1 and J usage is TRBJ1-5. TRBV12-1 is assigned pseudogene status. The length of the CDR3 is 20 residues. Here the CDR3 DNA reads TGTGCCAGCAGTCAGCCGTTCTGGCAGTCACGCCGCCTTTGCAATCAGCCCCAGCATTTT. It is translated as CASSQPFWQSRRLCNQPQHF.

This clonotype was seen a handful of times. J is TRBJ2-3 and V is TRBV19; 10 positions match TRBD1. This CDR3 is 15 amino acids long. Germline-derived CDR1 and CDR2 are LNHDA and SQIVND (reference sequence). Trimming cost V 9 bases and J 0 bases; bases outside gene matches: 6. Here the CDR3 reads CASRDRGKSTDTQYF. DNA of the CDR3: TGTGCCAGCCGGGACAGGGGAAAAAGCACAGATACGCAGTATTTT.

The V call is TRBV7-2, the J call TRBJ2-5; 10 positions match TRBD2. This CDR3 is 14 amino acids long. CDR1 is SGHTA, CDR2 FQGNSA, per germline. The junction had 6 bases not matched to a gene; V was cut back by 2 bases and J by 9 bases. CDR3 DNA sequence: TGTGCCAGCAGCTTAATAGCGGGGGGTTCGTCCCAGTACTTC. Protein product: CASSLIAGGSSQYF.

This clonotype appeared a few times. The rearrangement uses TRBV28 and TRBJ2-6; D tentatively reads TRBD1 or TRBD2 (5 bases each). The length of the CDR3 is 18 residues. Trimming removed 5 bases from V and 0 bases from J, with 17 bases in between. Germline V gene lookup returns CDR1 MDHEN and CDR2 SYDVKM. This chain's CDR3 is CASSPPGRPLSGANVLTF. The DNA of the CDR3 is TGTGCCAGCAGTCCCCCGGGACGGCCCCTCTCTGGGGCCAACGTCCTGACTTTC.

This clonotype was seen more than once but under ten times. J is TRBJ1-5 and V is TRBV19, with 8 nucleotides matching TRBD1. Germline V gene data show CDR1 as LNHDA and CDR2 as SQIVND (reference sequence). With V trimmed by 5 bases and J by 3 bases, 6 bases remained unmatched. The CDR3 has 15 residues. The CDR3 sequence is CASSSGQGYNQPQHF. The DNA of the CDR3 is TGTGCCAGTAGTTCCGGACAGGGCTACAATCAGCCCCAGCATTTT. The full variable domain, rest sourced from reference TRBV19 and TRBJ1-5, is DGGITQSPKYLFRKEGQNVTLSCEQNLNHDAMYWYRQDPGQGLRLIYYSQIVNDFQKGDIAEGYSVSREKKESFPLTVTSAQKNPTAFYLCASSSGQGYNQPQHFGDGTRLSIL.

This clonotype has just a few counts. The chain uses TRBV7-2 and TRBJ2-5; a possible D gene is TRBD2 (6 bases). V gave up 0 bases and J gave up 5 bases, with 19 bases separating them. CDR3 size: 17 residues. Germline lookup yields CDR1 SGHTA and CDR2 FQGNSA. The CDR3 region is CASSLALRRVRGETQYF. DNA for the CDR3: TGTGCCAGCAGCTTAGCGCTGCGGAGGGTGAGAGGGGAGACCCAGTACTTC.

V is TRBV7-9 and J is TRBJ2-5, with TRBD2 identical over 7 bases. CDR1 SEHNR and CDR2 FQNEAQ come from the germline V gene (reference sequence). J gave up 5 bases and V 3 bases, and 6 bases lay outside the gene matches. The CDR3 is 14 residues long. For the CDR3, the DNA is TGTGCCAGCAGCTTCTCGGGGGGTGATGAGACCCAGTACTTC. Its translation is CASSFSGGDETQYF.

The chain has TRBV12-3 or TRBV12-4 and TRBJ1-6; the D is unclear. Trimming removed 0 bases from V and 9 bases from J, with 3 bases in between. The CDR3 consists of 12 residues. The CDR3 here is CASSLAPSPLHF. CDR3 nucleotide sequence: TGTGCCAGCAGTTTAGCGCCTTCACCCCTCCACTTT.

The chain uses TRBV19 and TRBJ2-2, with D possibly being TRBD1 (6 bases). Trimming shortened V by 3 bases and J by 10 bases, and 12 bases separated the two germline ends. This CDR3 region has 13 residues. Germline V gene data show CDR1 as LNHDA and CDR2 as SQIVND (reference sequence). The CDR3 DNA sequence: TGTGCCAGTAGTATTAGGACAGCCACGGAGCTGTTTTTT. Translated, it gives CASSIRTATELFF.

The chain carries TRBV19 and TRBJ2-7; 9 bases map to TRBD1. This CDR3 spans 13 amino acids. The V segment lost 5 bases and the J segment 2 bases; nucleotides outside the gene matches: 1. Germline CDR1 and CDR2: LNHDA and SQIVND (reference sequence). CDR3 sequence reads: CASSRDRAYEQYF. CDR3 DNA: TGTGCCAGTAGTCGGGACAGGGCCTACGAGCAGTACTTC.

The chain combines TRBV28 with TRBJ2-5; D might be TRBD1 or TRBD2, each matching 6 bases. V gave up 10 bases and J gave up 0 bases, with 33 bases separating them. Germline V gene sequence: CDR1 MDHEN, CDR2 SYDVKM. There are 20 residues in the CDR3. CDR3 protein: CATAGTSVWGATRYQETQYF. CDR3 nucleotide sequence: TGTGCCACCGCCGGGACTTCGGTTTGGGGGGCCACGCGGTACCAAGAGACCCAGTACTTC.

This sequence joins TRBV7-9 and TRBJ1-1, with D uncertain. This CDR3 has 10 amino acids. Trimming removed 6 bases at V and 8 bases at J, with 7 bases between. CDR1 is SEHNR, CDR2 FQNEAQ, per germline (reference sequence). The CDR3 is CASSQAEAFF. The CDR3 DNA is TGTGCCAGCAGTCAGGCGGAAGCTTTCTTT.